What follows is one TCR beta chain and its context. There are 12 residues in the CDR3. Germline V gene sequence: CDR1 SNHLY, CDR2 FYNNEI. V lost 1 base to trimming and J lost 10 bases, with 10 bases between them. The protocol was immunoSEQ multiplex PCR, while the TCRdb copy is restricted to in-frame clones and leaves out a portion. The sample holds tens of thousands of clones; 80% to 90% are singletons and the top ten take 2% to 2.5%. This sample was included in a study of OX40 agonist ivuxolimab in advanced cancers. At the level of the study: A history of anti-PD-1, anti-PD-L1 or anti-CTLA-4 therapy was acceptable, and approximately 39% had some.

If patients had autoimmune disease history or systemic immunosuppression, they were excluded. The study sampled blood at baseline, cycle 4 day 1, and cycle 7 day 1. The chain employs TRBV2 and TRBJ1-1; D unresolved. The specimen was CD4+ or CD8+ T cells sorted from blood, collected in a trial of the OX40 agonist ivuxolimab. The sequence came from an adult with an advanced solid tumor such as melanoma, head and neck, liver or kidney cancer. CDR3 region: CASSEDAAGAFF. DNA for the CDR3: TGTGCCAGCAGTGAAGATGCCGCTGGAGCTTTCTTT.